Shown below are 15 T cell receptor beta chains from a single sample sequenced in a study of blood T cell repertoires in COVID-19. TCRdb's copy holds only in-frame clones and misses some; the assay was immunoSEQ multiplex PCR. Found here are a few hundred thousand clones, around 87% of them singletons; the top ten hold around 7.8%. The sample taken for sequencing was peripheral blood. These receptors all stem from a woman aged 50 to 60 who had recovered from COVID-19.

The chain employs TRBV19 and TRBJ2-5, with 8 bases aligning to TRBD2. CDR3 length equals 13 residues. Losses at the gene ends were 5 bases for V and 4 bases for J; bases not matched to a gene: 3. Germline loops: CDR1 LNHDA, CDR2 SQIVND (reference sequence). CDR3 sequence (DNA): TGTGCCAGTAGTTCCGGGAGGGGAGAGACCCAGTACTTC. It is translated as CASSSGRGETQYF.

The CDR3 coding sequence is TGTGCCAGCAGCTTGCCGGGACAAGGGGCCTCCTACGAGCAGTACTTC. Translated, it gives CASSLPGQGASYEQYF. The rearrangement uses TRBV5-6 and TRBJ2-7, with TRBD1 as a possible D gene (6 bases). This CDR3 has 16 residues. Germline V lookup: CDR1 SGHDT, CDR2 YYEEEE. The ends were cut back, 1 base at V and 0 bases at J, with 14 bases in the middle.

V gene TRBV2 combines with J gene TRBJ2-3, with 7 bases that match TRBD2. Germline V gene lookup returns CDR1 SNHLY and CDR2 FYNNEI. This CDR3 spans 12 amino acids. J was trimmed by 6 bases and V by 7 bases; bases with no gene match: 4. CDR3 sequence reads: CASKASGDTQYF. The CDR3 DNA is TGTGCCAGCAAGGCTAGCGGTGATACGCAGTATTTT.

This chain connects TRBV5-1 to TRBJ2-3; D possibly corresponds to TRBD2 (5 bases). Trimming removed 1 base at V and 2 bases at J, with 14 bases between. The CDR3 totals 16 residues. Germline loops: CDR1 SGHRS, CDR2 YFSETQ. DNA for the CDR3: TGCGCCAGCAGCTTGCCACGGGATGGCTCCACAGATACGCAGTATTTT. Its translation: CASSLPRDGSTDTQYF.

The rearrangement uses TRBV4-3 and TRBJ2-7, with TRBD1 as a possible D gene (5 bases). Per germline, CDR1 LGHNA and CDR2 YSLEER. V dropped 2 bases and J dropped 3 bases, with 11 bases sitting between them. The CDR3 runs to 14 residues. The DNA for the CDR3 is TGCGCCAGCAGCCAATCTCTAGGGGTCTACGAGCAGTACTTC. Its translation: CASSQSLGVYEQYF.

This clone was counted a single time. The CDR3 nucleotides are TGCAGCGCCCCCCTATTAAGCGGGAGGGACAATGAGCAGTTCTTC. Amino acids: CSAPLLSGRDNEQFF. The gene calls are TRBV29-1 and TRBJ2-1, with 10 bases lining up with TRBD2. From germline, CDR1 is SQVTM and CDR2 ANQGSEA. Unmatched junction bases numbered 11, after V lost 7 bases and J lost 5 bases. The CDR3 length is 15 residues.

This clone has only one observation. The chain carries TRBV30 and TRBJ2-3, with 10 nucleotides matching TRBD2. The CDR3 length is 15 residues. After removal of 5 bases from V and 5 bases from J, the junction contained 10 bases not matched to a gene. The germline gives CDR1 GTSNPN, CDR2 SVGIG (reference sequence). The CDR3 region is CAWGALAGALDTQYF. The CDR3 DNA is TGTGCCTGGGGAGCCCTAGCGGGGGCACTAGATACGCAGTATTTT.

V and J are TRBV7-9 and TRBJ1-6; D is unresolved. CDR1 is SEHNR, CDR2 FQNEAQ, per germline (reference sequence). This CDR3 is built from 17 residues. Trimming took 4 bases from V and 8 from J, leaving 21 bases between them. The CDR3 coding sequence is TGTGCCAGCAGCTCCAGACGATCTAACGACCGGGATTCACCCCTCCACTTT. It codes for CASSSRRSNDRDSPLHF.

J is TRBJ2-3 and V is TRBV7-2, with TRBD2 matching over 10 bases. The germline CDR1 and CDR2 sequences are SGHTA and FQGNSA. V lost 7 bases to trimming and J lost 3 bases; unmatched junction nucleotides: 7. The CDR3 is 15 amino acids. CDR3 DNA sequence: TGTGCCAGCATAGCGGGGGGCTCGGTGACAGATACGCAGTATTTT. This sequence encodes CASIAGGSVTDTQYF.

The V call is TRBV19, the J call TRBJ1-6; TRBD1 is a possible D gene (6 bases). CDR1 and CDR2 from the germline V gene are LNHDA and SQIVND (reference sequence). V was cut by 5 bases and J by 0 bases, with 17 bases left in between. The CDR3 extends over 18 amino acids. CDR3 protein: CASSASGTTSSYNSPLHF. For the CDR3, the DNA is TGTGCCAGTAGTGCCTCCGGGACAACTAGCTCCTATAATTCACCCCTCCACTTT. Variable domain in full (rest from reference TRBV19 and TRBJ1-6): DGGITQSPKYLFRKEGQNVTLSCEQNLNHDAMYWYRQDPGQGLRLIYYSQIVNDFQKGDIAEGYSVSREKKESFPLTVTSAQKNPTAFYLCASSASGTTSSYNSPLHFGNGTRLTVT.

The chain is built from TRBV7-2 and TRBJ1-2, with TRBD1 identical over 10 bases. CDR1 and CDR2 (germline): SGHTA, FQGNSA. Unmatched junction bases numbered 10, after V lost 4 bases and J lost 8 bases. The CDR3 loop spans 15 amino acids. CDR3 nucleotides: TGTGCCAGCAGCTCCTCCCCCGGGACAGGGGTCGGCTACACCTTC. This codes for CASSSSPGTGVGYTF.

The chain recombines TRBV5-4 with TRBJ2-5, with D perhaps matching TRBD2 (6 bases). Germline CDR1 SGHNT, CDR2 YYREEE (reference sequence). V was shortened by 4 bases and J by 5 bases, with 15 bases between the two germline ends. CDR3 length: 14 residues. As DNA, the CDR3 is TGTGCCAGCAGCCTCGTCGGGGGTGCGGAGACCCAGTACTTC. It yields the protein CASSLVGGAETQYF.

This rearrangement joins TRBV7-2 to TRBJ2-5; D may be TRBD2 (6 bases). CDR1 is SGHTA, CDR2 FQGNSA, per germline. V shed 1 base and J shed 4 bases, with 13 bases lying between them. The CDR3 runs to 15 residues. The DNA of the CDR3 is TGTGCCAGCAGCTTAGTGGGGAGGCCCACAGAGACCCAGTACTTC. Amino acids: CASSLVGRPTETQYF. Full variable domain (rest looked up from reference TRBV7-2 and TRBJ2-5): GAGVSQSPSNKVTEKGKDVELRCDPISGHTALYWYRQSLGQGLEFLIYFQGNSAPDKSGLPSDRFSAERTGGSVSTLTIQRTQQEDSAVYLCASSLVGRPTETQYFGPGTRLLVL.

J is TRBJ2-5 and V is TRBV7-2; 13 positions agree with TRBD2. The CDR3 has 15 residues. V was clipped by 5 bases and J by 6 bases; unmatched bases: 6. Germline assignment: CDR1 SGHTA and CDR2 FQGNSA. Here the CDR3 reads CASSPLAGGPQTQYF. Here the CDR3 DNA reads TGTGCCAGCAGCCCACTAGCGGGGGGGCCCCAGACCCAGTACTTC. Together with reference TRBV7-2 and TRBJ2-5, the CDR3 gives the full variable domain: GAGVSQSPSNKVTEKGKDVELRCDPISGHTALYWYRQSLGQGLEFLIYFQGNSAPDKSGLPSDRFSAERTGGSVSTLTIQRTQQEDSAVYLCASSPLAGGPQTQYFGPGTRLLVL.

This rearrangement joins TRBV6-5 to TRBJ2-2, with TRBD1 identical over 7 bases. Germline values: CDR1 MNHEY, CDR2 SVGAGI. The CDR3 is 14 residues long. V gave up 4 bases and J gave up 4 bases; unmatched junction bases: 3. In nucleotides, the CDR3 is TGTGCCAGCAGTTTGACAGGGAGCACCGGGGAGCTGTTTTTT. Its protein is CASSLTGSTGELFF.